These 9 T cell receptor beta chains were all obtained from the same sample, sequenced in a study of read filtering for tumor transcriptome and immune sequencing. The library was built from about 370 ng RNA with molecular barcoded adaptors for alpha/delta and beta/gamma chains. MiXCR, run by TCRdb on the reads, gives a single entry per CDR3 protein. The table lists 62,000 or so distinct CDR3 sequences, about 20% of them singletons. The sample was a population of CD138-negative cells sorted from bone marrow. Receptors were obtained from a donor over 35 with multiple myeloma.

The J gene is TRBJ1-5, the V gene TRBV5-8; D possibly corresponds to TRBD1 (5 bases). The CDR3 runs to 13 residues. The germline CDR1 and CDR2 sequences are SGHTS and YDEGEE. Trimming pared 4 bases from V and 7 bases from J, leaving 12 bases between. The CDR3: CASSGGRGQPQHF. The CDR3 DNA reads TGTGCCAGCAGCGGGGGACGTGGGCAGCCCCAGCATTTT.

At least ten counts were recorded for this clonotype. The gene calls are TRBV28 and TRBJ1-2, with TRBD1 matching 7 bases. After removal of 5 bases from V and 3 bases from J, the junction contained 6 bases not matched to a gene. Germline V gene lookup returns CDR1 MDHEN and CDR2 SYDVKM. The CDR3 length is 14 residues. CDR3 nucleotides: TGTGCCAGCAGTCTAATACAGGGGCACTATGGCTACACCTTC. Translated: CASSLIQGHYGYTF.

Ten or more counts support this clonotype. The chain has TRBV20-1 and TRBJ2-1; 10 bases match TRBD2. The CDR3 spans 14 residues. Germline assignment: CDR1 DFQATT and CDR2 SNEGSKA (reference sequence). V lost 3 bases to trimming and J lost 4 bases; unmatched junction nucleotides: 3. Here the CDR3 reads CSASLAGVYNEQFF. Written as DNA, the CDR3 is TGCAGTGCTAGTCTAGCGGGAGTTTACAATGAGCAGTTCTTC.

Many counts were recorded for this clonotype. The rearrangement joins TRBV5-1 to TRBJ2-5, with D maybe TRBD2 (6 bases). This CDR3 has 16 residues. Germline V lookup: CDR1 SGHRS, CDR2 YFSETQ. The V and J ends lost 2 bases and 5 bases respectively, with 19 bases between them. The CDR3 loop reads CASSFGDVQGGETQYF. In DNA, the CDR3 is TGCGCCAGCAGCTTTGGAGATGTGCAGGGAGGCGAGACCCAGTACTTC.

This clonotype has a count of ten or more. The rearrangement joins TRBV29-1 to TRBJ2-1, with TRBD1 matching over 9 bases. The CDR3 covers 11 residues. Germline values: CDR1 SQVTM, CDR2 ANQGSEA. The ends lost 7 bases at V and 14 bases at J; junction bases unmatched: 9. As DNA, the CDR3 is TGCAGCGGACTGACAGGGGGTTCGAAGTTCTTC. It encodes CSGLTGGSKFF.

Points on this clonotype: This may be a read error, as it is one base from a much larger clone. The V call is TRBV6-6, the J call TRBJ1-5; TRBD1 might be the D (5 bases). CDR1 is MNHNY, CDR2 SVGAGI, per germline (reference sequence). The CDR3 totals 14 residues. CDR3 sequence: CASTYSQGTQPQHF. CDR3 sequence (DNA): TGTGCCAGCACTTACTCGCAAGGGACTCAGCCCCAGCATTTT.

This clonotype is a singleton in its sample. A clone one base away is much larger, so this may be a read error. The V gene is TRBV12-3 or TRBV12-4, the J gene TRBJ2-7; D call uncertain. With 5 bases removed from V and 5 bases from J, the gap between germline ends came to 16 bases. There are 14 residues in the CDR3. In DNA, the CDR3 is TGTGCCAGCAGTCTCGCCCGGGTTCTGAACGAGCAGTACTTC. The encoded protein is CASSLARVLNEQYF.

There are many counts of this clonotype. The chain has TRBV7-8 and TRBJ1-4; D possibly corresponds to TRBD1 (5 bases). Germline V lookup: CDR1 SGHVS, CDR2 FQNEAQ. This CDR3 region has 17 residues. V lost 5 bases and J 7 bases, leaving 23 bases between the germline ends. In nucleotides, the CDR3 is TGTGCCAGCAGCCCCACCGGGACCCTAAAGGGGAGTGAAAAACTGTTTTTT. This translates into CASSPTGTLKGSEKLFF.

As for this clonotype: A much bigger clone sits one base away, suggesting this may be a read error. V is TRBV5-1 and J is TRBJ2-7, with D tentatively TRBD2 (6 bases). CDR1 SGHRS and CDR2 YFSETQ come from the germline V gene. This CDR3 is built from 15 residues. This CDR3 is CATSLGGASSYEQYF. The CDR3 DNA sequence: TGCGCCACCAGCTTGGGCGGGGCCAGCTCCTACGAGCAGTACTTC.